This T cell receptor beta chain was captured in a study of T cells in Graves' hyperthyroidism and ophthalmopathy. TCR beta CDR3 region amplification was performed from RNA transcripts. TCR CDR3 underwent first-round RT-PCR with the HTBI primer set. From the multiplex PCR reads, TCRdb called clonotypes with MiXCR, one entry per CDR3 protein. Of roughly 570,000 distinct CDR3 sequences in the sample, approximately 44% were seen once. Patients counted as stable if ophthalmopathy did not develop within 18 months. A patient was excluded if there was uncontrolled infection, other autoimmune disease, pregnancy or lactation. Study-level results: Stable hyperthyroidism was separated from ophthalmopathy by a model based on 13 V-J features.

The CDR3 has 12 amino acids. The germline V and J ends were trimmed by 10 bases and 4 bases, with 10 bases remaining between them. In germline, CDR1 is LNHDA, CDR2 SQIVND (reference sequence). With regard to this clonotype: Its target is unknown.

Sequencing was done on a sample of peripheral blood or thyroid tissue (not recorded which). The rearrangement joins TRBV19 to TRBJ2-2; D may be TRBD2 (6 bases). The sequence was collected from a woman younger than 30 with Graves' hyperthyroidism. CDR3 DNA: TGTGCCACGGAGGGGAGCACCGGGGAGCTGTTTTTT. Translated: CATEGSTGELFF.